This TCR beta chain was profiled in a study of prognosis after radiotherapy for stage I lung cancer. Study-wide context: Tumor types were squamous cell carcinoma in over 5 patients, adenocarcinoma in twelve.

At least ten counts were recorded for this clonotype. Genomic DNA yielded TCR beta CDR3, amplified by two-round multiplex PCR. The first PCR round targeted every TRBV and TRBJ gene with specific primers. TCRdb passed the multiplex PCR reads through MiXCR, listing each CDR3 protein once. The sample carries around 30,000 distinct CDR3 sequences, 32% recorded once. Germline values: CDR1 DFQATT, CDR2 SNEGSKA (reference sequence). V dropped 1 base and J dropped 3; count of bases not matched to a gene: 9. This CDR3 spans 17 amino acids. None of the patients had undergone chemotherapy or radiotherapy beforehand or had any other malignancy, and each showed node-negative status on CT and PET/CT.

The clonotype comes from a donor aged 50 or older with non-small cell lung cancer. This chain links TRBV20-1 with TRBJ2-3, with 11 bases matching TRBD2. Here the sequenced sample was PBMCs, taken before or after stereotactic body radiation therapy (not recorded which). Written as DNA, the CDR3 is TGCAGTGCTAGAGGTCCAATAGCGGGGGGGCCGACAGATACGCAGTATTTT. Amino acids: CSARGPIAGGPTDTQYF.